The 22 T cell receptor beta chains listed next were all sequenced from one sample in a study of regulatory T cells in long-lasting Graves disease. Building of the TCR beta libraries involved iRepertoire HTBI primers and Arm-PCR of CDR3 regions. TCRdb passed the multiplex PCR reads through MiXCR, listing each CDR3 protein once. The sample carries about 450,000 distinct CDR3 sequences, 23% recorded once. The time point was: persistent/refractory GD, antithyroid drugs over 5 years with positive TRAb. Isolated PBMC RNA provided the starting material for the TCR library. Sequencing used peripheral blood mononuclear cells (PBMCs), obtained when the disease was refractory, from a patient treated with antithyroid drugs. The origin of the receptors is a female donor with Graves disease.

This chain uses TRBV20-1 with TRBJ2-5, with 10 bases matching TRBD2. The junction had 10 bases not matched to a gene; V was cut back by 0 bases and J by 6 bases. This CDR3 is 16 amino acids long. The germline V gene encodes CDR1 DFQATT and CDR2 SNEGSKA (reference sequence). For the CDR3, the DNA is TGCAGTGCTAGAGATGAACCTAGCGGGAGTGTGAAGACCCAGTACTTC. Protein product: CSARDEPSGSVKTQYF.

The genes are TRBV20-1 and TRBJ1-5; D gene ambiguous. The germline CDR1 and CDR2 sequences are DFQATT and SNEGSKA (reference sequence). The V gene lost 6 bases and the J gene lost 0 bases, with 18 bases spanning the gap. The CDR3 has 16 residues. CDR3 DNA sequence: TGCAGTGCCGGAGAAGTAGGGCCATATAGCAATCAGCCCCAGCATTTT. Its translation is CSAGEVGPYSNQPQHF.

J is TRBJ1-1 and V is TRBV5-1; maybe TRBD1 (5 bases). V dropped 4 bases and J dropped 0 bases, with 16 bases sitting between them. Germline loops: CDR1 SGHRS, CDR2 YFSETQ. This CDR3 has 16 residues. In nucleotides, the CDR3 is TGCGCCAGCAGCGCCGGACCACAGGACCTGAACACTGAAGCTTTCTTT. It is translated as CASSAGPQDLNTEAFF. The full variable domain, completed using reference TRBV5-1 and TRBJ1-1, is KAGVTQTPRYLIKTRGQQVTLSCSPISGHRSVSWYQQTPGQGLQFLFEYFSETQRNKGNFPGRFSGRQFSNSRSEMNVSTLELGDSALYLCASSAGPQDLNTEAFFGQGTRLTVV.

This clonotype showed up just a few times. The chain employs TRBV7-2 and TRBJ2-4; D unresolved. This CDR3 contains 9 residues. V was shortened by 3 bases and J by 13 bases, with 4 bases between the two germline ends. Per germline, CDR1 SGHTA and CDR2 FQGNSA. CDR3 sequence: CASSLEQYF. CDR3 nucleotide sequence: TGTGCCAGCAGCTTGGAGCAGTACTTC.

Remarks on this clonotype: Given a much more abundant clone one base away, this may be a read error. V is TRBV5-1 and J is TRBJ1-1, with 10 bases matching TRBD1. The CDR3 is 15 residues long. The ends lost 0 bases at V and 6 bases at J; junction bases unmatched: 5. Germline CDR1 and CDR2: SGHRS and YFSETQ. The CDR3 sequence: CASSLDGTGAAEAFF. The CDR3 DNA reads as TGCGCCAGCAGCTTGGATGGGACAGGGGCCGCTGAAGCTTTCTTT. The whole variable domain, remainder taken from reference TRBV5-1 and TRBJ1-1, is KAGVTQTPRYLIKTRGQQVTLSCSPISGHRSVSWYQQTPGQGLQFLFEYFSETQRNKGNFPGRFSGRQFSNSRSEMNVSTLELGDSALYLCASSLDGTGAAEAFFGQGTRLTVV.

The chain uses TRBV20-1 and TRBJ1-2, with TRBD1 as a possible D gene (5 bases). This CDR3 has 12 amino acids. Germline CDR1 reads DFQATT; CDR2 reads SNEGSKA (reference sequence). V lost 0 bases, J lost 8 bases, and 10 bases lay in between. This CDR3 reads CSAREGVYGYTF. The CDR3 DNA sequence: TGCAGTGCTAGAGAGGGGGTCTACGGCTACACCTTC.

Worth noting for this clonotype: Given a much more abundant clone one base away, this may be a read error. This chain connects TRBV12-3 or TRBV12-4 to TRBJ1-1, with 8 nucleotides matching TRBD1. The CDR3 contains 13 residues. The CDR3 DNA is TGTGCCAGCAGACCCGGGACAGGTTCTGAAGCTTCCTTT. Protein product: CASRPGTGSEASF.

A few counts support this clonotype. The chain has TRBV12-3 or TRBV12-4 and TRBJ2-7; 14 bases map to TRBD2. This CDR3 has 14 residues. Germline trimming cut 5 bases from V and 10 bases from J; bases unmatched to any gene: 7. DNA for the CDR3: TGTGCCAGCAGTCCGAGGACTAGCGGGAGGTTTCAGTACTTC. Its protein is CASSPRTSGRFQYF.

As for this clonotype: One junction end does not reproduce the germline sequence, and a read error may be involved. The V call is TRBV7-7, the J call TRBJ2-5; either TRBD1 or TRBD2 may supply D (5 bases each). Germline assignment: CDR1 SSHAT and CDR2 FNYEAQ (reference sequence). The CDR3 runs 13 residues. In DNA, the CDR3 is TGTGCTAGCAGCTGGGACCTCCGCGAGACCCAGTACTTC. Residues: CASSWDLRETQYF.

J is TRBJ1-1 and V is TRBV10-3; 8 bases fit TRBD1. CDR3 length: 15 residues. Germline CDR1 ENHRY, CDR2 SYGVKD. The J segment lost 0 bases and the V segment lost 11 bases, leaving 11 bases of the junction unmatched. The CDR3 coding sequence is TGTGCCGCGACAGGGGCTCGAGAATTGAACACTGAAGCTTTCTTT. This gives the protein CAATGARELNTEAFF.

This clonotype was seen repeatedly, ten times or more. CDR3 in DNA: TGTGCCAGCATGAGGGAACAGCGGGGCTGGGGGAACATTCAGTACTTC. This codes for CASMREQRGWGNIQYF. The genes are TRBV6-2 or TRBV6-3 and TRBJ2-4, with 7 bases aligning to TRBD2. V lost 7 bases and J lost 7; bases outside the gene matches: 16. The CDR3 length is 16 residues. The germline gives CDR1 MNHEY, CDR2 SVGEGT.

In this sample, this clonotype turned up a few times. The conserved final phenylalanine or tryptophan is absent from the CDR3, which likely points to a read error. The chain joins TRBV7-2 to TRBJ1-2; unclear D gene. Germline V gives CDR1 SGHTA, CDR2 FQGNSA. This CDR3 region has 14 residues. V was cut by 2 bases and J by 3 bases, with 10 bases left in between. CDR3 DNA: TGTGCCAGCAGCTTACGCCTGAGGGACTATGGCTACACCTCC. Translated, it gives CASSLRLRDYGYTS.

This clonotype was counted between two and nine times. The CDR3 DNA follows: TGTGCCAGCAGGCGACAGGGAGGAGGATACGAGCAGTACTTC. It encodes CASRRQGGGYEQYF. The chain joins TRBV28 to TRBJ2-7, with TRBD1 as a possible D gene (7 bases). CDR1 MDHEN and CDR2 SYDVKM come from the germline V gene. The CDR3 is 14 amino acids. Trimming removed 6 bases from V and 4 bases from J, with 16 bases in between. Combining the CDR3 with reference TRBV28 and TRBJ2-7 gives the whole variable domain DVKVTQSSRYLVKRTGEKVFLECVQDMDHENMFWYRQDPGLGLRLIYFSYDVKMKEKGDIPEGYSVSREKKERFSLILESASTNQTSMYLCASRRQGGGYEQYFGPGTRLTVT.

Details on this clonotype: This may come from a read error, since a much larger clone is one base off. This sequence joins TRBV6-1 and TRBJ1-1; D gene unclear. CDR1 and CDR2 from the germline V gene are MNHNS and SASEGT. CDR3 length equals 13 residues. The CDR3 is CASSPAPNTGAFF. The CDR3 bases are TGTGCCAGCAGCCCCGCGCCGAACACTGGAGCTTTCTTT.

This chain uses TRBV20-1 with TRBJ2-7; 8 nucleotides match TRBD2. J gave up 1 base and V 0 bases, and 5 bases lay outside the gene matches. The germline V gene has CDR1 DFQATT and CDR2 SNEGSKA (reference sequence). The CDR3 runs 15 residues. The CDR3 protein is CSARDYGGRSYEQYF. The CDR3 region has the DNA TGCAGTGCTAGAGATTATGGCGGGAGGTCCTACGAGCAGTACTTC.

The table lists this clonotype with many counts. J is TRBJ2-5 and V is TRBV29-1; 8 bases agree with TRBD2. Germline CDR1 and CDR2: SQVTM and ANQGSEA. V gave up 8 bases and J gave up 2 bases; unmatched junction bases: 10. The CDR3 totals 14 residues. The chain's CDR3 is CSTDVAGLQETQYF. CDR3 DNA sequence: TGCAGCACCGATGTAGCGGGACTACAAGAGACCCAGTACTTC. The full variable domain, with the rest looked up from reference TRBV29-1 and TRBJ2-5, is SAVISQKPSRDICQRGTSLTIQCQVDSQVTMMFWYRQQPGQSLTLIATANQGSEATYESGFVIDKFPISRPNLTFSTLTVSNMSPEDSSIYLCSTDVAGLQETQYFGPGTRLLVL.

The chain uses TRBV5-8 and TRBJ2-5, with TRBD2 identical over 7 bases. The J call could be wrong; TRBJ2-1 is a better fit for the DNA end. The length of the CDR3 is 15 residues. The germline V gene encodes CDR1 SGHTS and CDR2 YDEGEE. CDR3 region: CASSLELASYNEQFF. The CDR3 DNA sequence: TGTGCCAGCAGCTTGGAACTAGCGTCATACAATGAGCAGTTCTTC.

The CDR3 spells CSARPSGGAGVGSTEAFF. DNA for the CDR3: TGCAGTGCTAGGCCTTCAGGGGGCGCAGGGGTCGGGAGCACTGAAGCTTTCTTT. The chain carries TRBV20-1 and TRBJ1-1, with 8 bases that match TRBD1. This CDR3 is 18 amino acids long. V gave up 3 bases and J gave up 4 bases; unmatched junction bases: 19. Germline V gene lookup returns CDR1 DFQATT and CDR2 SNEGSKA (reference sequence).

This chain uses TRBV19 with TRBJ2-5, with D possibly matching TRBD1 (5 bases). V was cut by 4 bases and J by 2 bases, with 17 bases left in between. Germline loops: CDR1 LNHDA, CDR2 SQIVND (reference sequence). CDR3 length equals 16 residues. CDR3 DNA sequence: TGTGCCAGTAGTAATTCATGGGGCCCCTTTCAAGAGACCCAGTACTTC. Translated: CASSNSWGPFQETQYF.

The sample holds a few counts of this clonotype. The chain recombines TRBV25-1 with TRBJ2-2, with D unresolved. Germline values: CDR1 MGHDK, CDR2 SYGVNS. The CDR3 is made up of 16 amino acids. The V end lost 5 bases, the J end lost 2 bases, and 15 bases lay between the germline ends. The DNA for the CDR3 is TGTGCCAGCAGTAGTTTCTCGGCTGTAAACACCGGGGAGCTGTTTTTT. Residues: CASSSFSAVNTGELFF.

The V gene is TRBV19, the J gene TRBJ1-4, with D perhaps matching TRBD1 (5 bases). Germline CDR1 LNHDA, CDR2 SQIVND (reference sequence). The CDR3 consists of 16 residues. V dropped 2 bases and J dropped 4 bases, with 14 bases sitting between them. The CDR3: CASSIRSGPDNEKLFF. Here the CDR3 DNA reads TGTGCCAGTAGTATACGTTCGGGACCCGATAATGAAAAACTGTTTTTT.

This chain uses TRBV9 with TRBJ1-1; D unclear. This CDR3 is built from 14 residues. Per the germline V gene, CDR1 is SGDLS and CDR2 is YYNGEE. V was pared by 3 bases and J by 2 bases, with 11 bases between. Here the CDR3 DNA reads TGTGCCAGCAGCGGGACTTGGGCAAACACTGAAGCTTTCTTT. Encoded protein: CASSGTWANTEAFF.